This T cell receptor beta chain was recovered during a study of regulatory T cells in long-lasting Graves disease. Whole-study context: Disease was considered persistent Graves' disease after over 5 years of antithyroid drugs (with positive TSH receptor antibodies). Broader study findings: TCR diversity was lower in persistent Graves' patients (versus newly diagnosed ones).

This clonotype came up a few times. As yet, its antigen is unknown. For TCR beta, libraries came from iRepertoire HTBI primers and Arm-PCR of CDR3 regions. One entry per CDR3 protein results from TCRdb running MiXCR on the multiplex PCR reads. The sample yields approximately 500,000 distinct CDR3 sequences, roughly 21% seen once. As to time point: persistent/refractory GD, antithyroid drugs over 5 years with positive TRAb. The TCR library was made from RNA extracted from PBMCs. EDTA tubes received roughly 8.6 milliliters of drawn peripheral blood. The specimen was peripheral blood mononuclear cells (PBMCs), collected when the disease was refractory, from a patient treated with antithyroid drugs. This clonotype was obtained from a female donor with Graves disease.

The CDR3 DNA is TGTGCCAGCAGTTACTCTAGCGGAAGGAGCTACGAGCAGTACTTC. Translated: CASSYSSGRSYEQYF. The chain carries TRBV6-9 and TRBJ2-7; TRBD2 aligns across 7 bases. After removal of 3 bases from V and 3 bases from J, the junction contained 8 bases not matched to a gene. The germline CDR1 and CDR2 sequences are MNHGY and SVAAGI. This CDR3 has 15 amino acids.